The next 9 T cell receptor beta chains were all read from a single sample in a study of blood T cell repertoires in COVID-19. Method: immunoSEQ multiplex PCR; TCRdb's copy keeps in-frame clones and lacks some. The sample contains about 250,000 clones, 85% of which appear only once. Specimen: peripheral blood. These receptors originate from a man aged 50 to 60 with active or convalescent COVID-19.

The chain employs TRBV19 and TRBJ2-1; D is unresolved. The CDR3 loop spans 13 amino acids. Germline V gene sequence: CDR1 LNHDA, CDR2 SQIVND (reference sequence). V was trimmed by 4 bases and J by 0 bases, leaving 4 bases between them. The CDR3 protein is CASSKSSYNEQFF. The CDR3 bases are TGTGCCAGTAGTAAGAGCTCCTACAATGAGCAGTTCTTC.

This clone has a handful of counts. This sequence joins TRBV12-5 and TRBJ2-1, with 14 positions matching TRBD2. Germline CDR1 reads LGHNT; CDR2 reads FRNRAP. The CDR3 has 16 residues. J lost 8 bases, V lost 5 bases, and 8 bases had no gene match. CDR3 DNA: TGTGCTAGTGGTCAAGGGACTAGCGGGAGAGGTGATGAGCAGTTCTTC. Its protein is CASGQGTSGRGDEQFF. The full variable domain, rest sourced from reference TRBV12-5 and TRBJ2-1, is DARVTQTPRHKVTEMGQEVTMRCQPILGHNTVFWYRQTMMQGLELLAYFRNRAPLDDSGMPKDRFSAEMPDATLATLKIQPSEPRDSAVYFCASGQGTSGRGDEQFFGPGTRLTVL.

The DNA for the CDR3 is TGTGCCAGCAGCCCCAGGGCCTCAAACTCTGGAAACACCATATATTTT. Translating it yields CASSPRASNSGNTIYF. The chain combines TRBV5-5 with TRBJ1-3; tentatively, D is TRBD1 (5 bases). The CDR3 has 16 residues. V lost 4 bases, J lost 0 bases, and 14 bases lay in between. The germline V gene encodes CDR1 SGHKS and CDR2 YYEKEE (reference sequence).

The chain recombines TRBV6-6 with TRBJ1-4, with TRBD1 matching 7 bases. The germline gives CDR1 MNHNY, CDR2 SVGAGI (reference sequence). Germline trimming cut 6 bases from V and 5 bases from J; bases unmatched to any gene: 6. The CDR3 length is 14 residues. The CDR3 protein is CASSLTGRNEKLFF. The CDR3 bases are TGTGCCAGCAGCTTGACAGGGAGGAATGAAAAACTGTTTTTT.

This clone turned up a few times. The chain carries TRBV6-5 and TRBJ1-1; D might be TRBD1 (5 bases). V lost 7 bases to trimming and J lost 1 base, with 13 bases between them. The germline V gene encodes CDR1 MNHEY and CDR2 SVGAGI. This CDR3 is 14 amino acids long. The CDR3 is CASTRRATNTEAFF. CDR3 in DNA: TGTGCCAGCACCCGCAGGGCAACGAACACTGAAGCTTTCTTT.

The rearrangement uses TRBV28 and TRBJ1-1; D might be TRBD1 (6 bases). This CDR3 contains 16 residues. The ends were cut back, 3 bases at V and 9 bases at J, with 23 bases in the middle. In germline, CDR1 is MDHEN, CDR2 SYDVKM. CDR3 in amino acids: CASSFSAQQGSHKAFF. In DNA, the CDR3 is TGTGCCAGCAGTTTCTCTGCACAACAGGGATCCCATAAAGCTTTCTTT.

This sequence joins TRBV7-3 and TRBJ2-7; the D gene is possibly TRBD1 (6 bases). The germline V gene encodes CDR1 SGHTA and CDR2 FQGTGA. V gave up 2 bases and J gave up 3 bases, with 14 bases separating them. This CDR3 is built from 15 residues. For the CDR3, the DNA is TGTGCCAGCAGCTTATTGGGGGCTCAGGGCTACGAGCAGTACTTC. It is translated as CASSLLGAQGYEQYF.

The rearrangement joins TRBV6-1 to TRBJ1-2; TRBD1 aligns across 7 bases. Germline CDR1 MNHNS, CDR2 SASEGT. J lost 8 bases, V lost 2 bases, and 14 bases had no gene match. This CDR3 is 16 amino acids long. The chain's CDR3 is CASSEYGQASSGGYTF. The DNA for the CDR3 is TGTGCCAGCAGTGAATATGGACAGGCTAGTTCGGGGGGCTACACCTTC.

The genes are TRBV6-2 or TRBV6-3 and TRBJ2-1; 8 nucleotides match TRBD1. Germline-derived CDR1 and CDR2 are MNHEY and SVGEGT. The CDR3 has 17 residues. J gave up 9 bases and V 5 bases, and 18 bases lay outside the gene matches. CDR3 DNA: TGTGCCAGCAGTCAACGCATGGCGGGACAGGCGTTGGGTGAGCAGTTCTTC. This gives the protein CASSQRMAGQALGEQFF.